This T cell receptor beta chain was identified during a study of T cells after somatic rescue of genetic block (dated by TCRdb to between 2020 and 2021). For the study in its entirety: The study assessed how robust, over the long term, a T-cell system was when the system had developed through somatic rescue of a genetic block in T-cell development.

Library preparation used the immunoSEQ multiplex PCR assay. TCRdb took over this immuneACCESS table, retaining in-frame rearrangements with V and J assigned. Such tables are incomplete; in checked studies, under half of the missing clones stem from an unresolved V gene, and the remainder is unexplained. This sample holds roughly 11,000 clones; 78% were observed only once. Jointly, the top ten make up 7% to 10% of the sample. V loses 6 bases of germline sequence and J loses 5 bases, and the interval between the two ends is 19 bases. The germline V gene sets CDR1 to MNHEY and CDR2 to SVGAGI. The CDR3 contains 15 residues, cysteine and phenylalanine counted. The retained sequence is limited to the CDR3, 45 bases, with the frame set at the first base. As for this clone: The clone's antigen remains unknown. No base-level quality is on record; no much larger clone is a single base apart.

The sequence derives from a boy aged 5-17 years. Source material: peripheral blood mononuclear cells (PBMCs). The chain is encoded by TRBV6-5 joined to TRBJ2-5; 7 matching bases give a weak D call of TRBD2. The CDR3 region has the sequence CASRPSRGAAETQYF. The nucleotide sequence reads as follows: TGTGCCAGCAGACCCTCTCGGGGGGCAGCGGAGACCCAGTACTTC.